This T cell receptor (beta chain) was documented in a study of blood T cells in healthy people across ages. Findings and limits, study-wide: Diversity of TCR beta per million T cells declined in a roughly linear way with age.

Then a second PCR, running roughly 7 to 11 cycles, was carried out with a sample-barcoded 5' primer and a J-beta primer mix. Researchers report that a template-switch adaptor with 12 random nucleotides tagged each cDNA molecule. TCRdb analysed the 5' RACE reads with MiXCR anew, one entry per CDR3 protein. The data hold about 800,000 distinct CDR3 sequences, with more than 45% observed a single time. This clonotype has more than one count but fewer than ten. What it binds is unknown. Trimming removed 3 bases from V and 3 bases from J; junction bases left unmatched: 8. The CDR3 loop spans 15 amino acids. CDR1 is MNHEY and CDR2 is SVGAGI in the germline V gene.

This rearrangement joins TRBV6-5 to TRBJ2-7; TRBD1 matches at 7 bases. This clonotype was sampled from a man aged 25-45 years in good health. Sequencing was performed on blood. CDR3 DNA: TGTGCCAGCAGTTATCGCAGGGGGAGCCTCTACGAGCAGTACTTC. It codes for CASSYRRGSLYEQYF.